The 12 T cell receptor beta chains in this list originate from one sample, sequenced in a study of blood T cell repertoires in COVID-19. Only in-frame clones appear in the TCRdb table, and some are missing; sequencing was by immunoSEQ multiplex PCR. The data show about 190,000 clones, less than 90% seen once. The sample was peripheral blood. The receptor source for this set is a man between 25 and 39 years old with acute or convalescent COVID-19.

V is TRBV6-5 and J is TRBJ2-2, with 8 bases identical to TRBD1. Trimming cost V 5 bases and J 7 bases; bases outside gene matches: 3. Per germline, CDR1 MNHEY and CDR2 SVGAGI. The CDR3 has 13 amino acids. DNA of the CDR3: TGTGCCAGCAGTAGGACAGGGTACGGGGAGCTGTTTTTT. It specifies CASSRTGYGELFF.

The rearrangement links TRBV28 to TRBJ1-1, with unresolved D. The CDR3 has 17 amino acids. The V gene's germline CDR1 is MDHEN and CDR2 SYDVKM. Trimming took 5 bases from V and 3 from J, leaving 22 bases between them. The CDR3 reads CASSPHGVSGGDTEAFF. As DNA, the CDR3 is TGTGCCAGCAGTCCCCACGGGGTGTCGGGCGGGGACACTGAAGCTTTCTTT.

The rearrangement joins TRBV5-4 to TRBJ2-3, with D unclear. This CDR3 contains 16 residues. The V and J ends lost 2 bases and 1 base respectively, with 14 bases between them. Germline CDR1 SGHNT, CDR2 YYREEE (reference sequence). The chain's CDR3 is CASSFSFRGGTDTQYF. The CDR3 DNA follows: TGTGCCAGCAGCTTTTCTTTTCGCGGAGGCACAGATACGCAGTATTTT.

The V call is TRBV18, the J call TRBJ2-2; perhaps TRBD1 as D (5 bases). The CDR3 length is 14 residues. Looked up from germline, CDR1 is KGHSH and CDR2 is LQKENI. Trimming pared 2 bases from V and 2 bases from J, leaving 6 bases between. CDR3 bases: TGTGCCAGCTCACCAAGGGGAAACACCGGGGAGCTGTTTTTT. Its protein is CASSPRGNTGELFF.

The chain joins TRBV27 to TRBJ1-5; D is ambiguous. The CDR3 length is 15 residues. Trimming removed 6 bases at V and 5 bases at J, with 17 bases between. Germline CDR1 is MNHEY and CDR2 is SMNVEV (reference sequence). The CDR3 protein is CASSHNPGSDQPQHF. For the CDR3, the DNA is TGTGCCAGCAGCCATAACCCCGGGAGCGATCAGCCCCAGCATTTT.

CDR3 sequence (DNA): TGTGCCAGCAGCCGGGCGGGGTGGGGGACCGCGGGTGGCTACACCTTC. Protein product: CASSRAGWGTAGGYTF. The rearrangement joins TRBV5-4 to TRBJ1-2, with D possibly matching TRBD1 (5 bases). The CDR3 is made up of 16 amino acids. CDR1 is SGHNT and CDR2 is YYREEE in the germline V gene (reference sequence). The V and J ends lost 4 bases and 7 bases respectively, with 23 bases between them.

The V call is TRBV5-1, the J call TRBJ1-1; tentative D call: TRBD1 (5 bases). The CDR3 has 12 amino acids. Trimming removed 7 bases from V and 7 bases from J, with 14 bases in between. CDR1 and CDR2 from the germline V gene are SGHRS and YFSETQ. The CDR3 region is CASRAGYDEAFF. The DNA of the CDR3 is TGCGCCAGCCGGGCAGGGTATGATGAAGCTTTCTTT.

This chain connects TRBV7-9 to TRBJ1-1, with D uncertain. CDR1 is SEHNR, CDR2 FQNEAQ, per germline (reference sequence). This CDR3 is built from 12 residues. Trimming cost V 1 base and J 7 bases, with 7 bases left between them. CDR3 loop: CASSLVSREAFF. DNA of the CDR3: TGTGCCAGCAGCTTAGTAAGCCGTGAAGCTTTCTTT.

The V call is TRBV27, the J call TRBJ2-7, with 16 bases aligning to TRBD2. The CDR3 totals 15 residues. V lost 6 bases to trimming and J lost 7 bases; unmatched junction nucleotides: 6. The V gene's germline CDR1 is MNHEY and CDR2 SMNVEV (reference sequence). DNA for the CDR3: TGTGCCAGCAGGGGACTAGCGGGGGGGCATAGTGAGCAGTACTTC. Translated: CASRGLAGGHSEQYF.

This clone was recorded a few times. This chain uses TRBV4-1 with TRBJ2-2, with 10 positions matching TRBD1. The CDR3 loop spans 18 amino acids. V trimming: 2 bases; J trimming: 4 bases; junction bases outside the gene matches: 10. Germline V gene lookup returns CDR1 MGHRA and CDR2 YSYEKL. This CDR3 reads CASSQFLRGTGVTGELFF. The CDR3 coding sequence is TGCGCCAGCAGCCAATTCCTCCGGGGGACAGGGGTCACCGGGGAGCTGTTTTTT.

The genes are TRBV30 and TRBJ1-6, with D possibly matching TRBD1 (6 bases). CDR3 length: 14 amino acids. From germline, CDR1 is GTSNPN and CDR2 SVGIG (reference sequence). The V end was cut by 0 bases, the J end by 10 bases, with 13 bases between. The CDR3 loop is CAWSVYRAGSPLHF. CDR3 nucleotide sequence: TGTGCCTGGAGTGTGTACAGGGCCGGCTCACCCCTCCACTTT. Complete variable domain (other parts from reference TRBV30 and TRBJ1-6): SQTIHQWPATLVQPVGSPLSLECTVEGTSNPNLYWYRQAAGRGLQLLFYSVGIGQISSEVPQNLSASRPQDRQFILSSKKLLLSDSGFYLCAWSVYRAGSPLHFGNGTRLTVT.

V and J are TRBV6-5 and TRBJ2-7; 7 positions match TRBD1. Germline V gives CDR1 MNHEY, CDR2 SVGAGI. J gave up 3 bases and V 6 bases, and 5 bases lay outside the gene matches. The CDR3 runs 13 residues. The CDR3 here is CASRGPGGYEQYF. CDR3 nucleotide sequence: TGTGCCAGCAGGGGGCCAGGGGGCTACGAGCAGTACTTC.